This entry is about one T cell receptor (beta chain). What it binds is not known. TCRdb derives one entry per CDR3 protein from the 5' RACE reads, leaving out DNA. The data show around 380,000 distinct CDR3 sequences, and the top ten clones hold 2.4%. The entry originates in a study of monozygotic twins with inflammatory bowel disease. Study-wide results and caveats: People with IBD had fewer clonotypes in common with others than healthy twins did, especially with disease activity. Separate T cell subtypes could not be resolved from one another.

The CDR3 extends over 16 amino acids. The V gene's germline CDR1 is KGHSH and CDR2 LQKENI. One blood sample of 2 to 2.5 ml was taken from each donor. Sample: blood. The source is a human donor with ulcerative colitis or Crohn's disease, or a healthy co-twin of an affected twin (not recorded which). The chain is built from TRBV18 and TRBJ2-3; TCRdb proposes TRBD2, but this gene call is untestable without DNA. CDR3 residues: CASSPPWASRSDTQYF. The full variable domain, completed using reference TRBV18 and TRBJ2-3, is NAGVMQNPRHLVRRRGQEARLRCSPMKGHSHVYWYRQLPEEGLKFMVYLQKENIIDESGMPKERFSAEFPKEGPSILRIQQVVRGDSAAYFCASSPPWASRSDTQYFGPGTRLTVL.